Listed below are T cell receptor beta chains from one sample, sequenced in a study of T cells in Graves' hyperthyroidism and ophthalmopathy. TCRdb called the multiplex PCR reads again in MiXCR, with one record for every CDR3 protein. The sample has around 350,000 distinct CDR3 sequences; 13% to 15% are singletons. Sequencing was carried out using blood. These receptors were taken from a woman aged 55-69 years with Graves' ophthalmopathy. Both conserved end residues are part of each CDR3. The D gene is left open where the match is weak. Not all rows give a size; the values are once, few, many and, for expanded clones, a class.

j_call | v_call | d_call | clone_size | cdr3_nt | cdr3_aa
TRBJ2-5 | TRBV7-9 | - | many | TGTGCCAGCTGCCCCCTCCGGGACACGAGGAAATACGAGGTCCAAGAGACCCAGTACTTC | CASCPLRDTRKYEVQETQYF
TRBJ1-5 | TRBV27 | - | - | TGTGCCAGCAGCTCCCATTTGGGGGCGCGGGGTCAGCCCCAGCATTTT | CASSSHLGARGQPQHF
TRBJ1-5 | TRBV6-1 | - | many | TGTGCCAGCAGTCCCGTGGATGGGAGCAATCAGCCCCAGCATTTT | CASSPVDGSNQPQHF
TRBJ2-7 | TRBV6-1 | - | - | TGTGCCAGCAGTGAAGGATCCGGGCCCTACGAGCAGTACTTC | CASSEGSGPYEQYF
TRBJ2-7 | TRBV5-1 | - | many | TGCGCCAGCAGCCCCCCTGGGCCGACGGGCGAGCAGTACTTC | CASSPPGPTGEQYF
TRBJ2-3 | TRBV20-1 | - | many | TGCAGTGCCGGGCCCCGGCAGATAGGCCCAGATACGCAGTATTTT | CSAGPRQIGPDTQYF
TRBJ1-5 | TRBV20-1 | - | - | TGCAGTGCTAGAGTGGGGGCGATCAATCAGCCCCAGCATTTT | CSARVGAINQPQHF
TRBJ2-7 | TRBV5-1 | TRBD2 | many | TGCGCCAGCGCTCGGACTAGCGGGAAAATCTACGAGCAGTACTTC | CASARTSGKIYEQYF
TRBJ2-6 | TRBV4-2 | - | few | TGTGCCAGCAGCCCACGGGGAGGGGGCGGGGGGACTGGGGCCAACGTCCTGACTTTC | CASSPRGGGGGTGANVLTF
TRBJ1-6 | TRBV28 | - | - | TGTGCCAGCAGTTTAAGGCTGAATAATTCACCCCTCCACTTT | CASSLRLNNSPLHF
TRBJ1-4 | TRBV11-2 | TRBD1 | few | TGTGCCAGCAGCTTAGCGCAGGGGGCCGGTGAAAAACTGTTTTTT | CASSLAQGAGEKLFF
TRBJ2-3 | TRBV3-1 | - | many | TGTGCCAGCTCCGAACTTTCAACAGATACGCAGTATTTT | CASSELSTDTQYF
TRBJ2-2 | TRBV20-1 | TRBD1 | few | TGCAGTGCGGGACAGTTGGGGAACACCGGGGAGCTGTTTTTT | CSAGQLGNTGELFF